The 20 T cell receptor beta chains reported below all come from one sample, sequenced in a study of OX40 agonist ivuxolimab in advanced cancers. The protocol was immunoSEQ multiplex PCR, while the TCRdb copy is restricted to in-frame clones and leaves out a portion. The sample includes 76,000 or so clones, around nine tenths of them seen just once. The sequences come from CD4+ or CD8+ T cells sorted from blood, collected in a trial of the OX40 agonist ivuxolimab. Receptors originate from an adult with an advanced solid tumor such as melanoma, head and neck, liver or kidney cancer.

The rearrangement links TRBV9 to TRBJ2-3; 9 nucleotides agree with TRBD1. This CDR3 comprises 13 residues. V was clipped by 7 bases and J by 1 base; unmatched bases: 1. Germline values: CDR1 SGDLS, CDR2 YYNGEE. CDR3 in amino acids: CASRDRGTDTQYF. The CDR3, as DNA: TGTGCCAGCCGGGACAGGGGCACAGATACGCAGTATTTT.

The rearrangement joins TRBV4-1 to TRBJ2-1; no clear D gene. The CDR3 loop spans 16 amino acids. V lost 1 base and J 5 bases, leaving 15 bases between the germline ends. CDR1 and CDR2 from the germline V gene are MGHRA and YSYEKL. The CDR3 DNA reads TGCGCCAGCAGCCAAGTTCAAGGAAGAGGAAACAATGAGCAGTTCTTC. It translates to CASSQVQGRGNNEQFF.

The rearrangement links TRBV7-2 to TRBJ2-1; D ambiguous. CDR1 SGHTA and CDR2 FQGNSA come from the germline V gene. Trimming left V 4 bases short and J 3 bases short, with 13 bases between. The CDR3 has 15 residues. The CDR3, as DNA: TGTGCCAGCAGCTCCCGACGGAGTCGCTACAATGAGCAGTTCTTC. This encodes CASSSRRSRYNEQFF.

The chain has TRBV2 and TRBJ2-7; 8 positions agree with TRBD1. With 7 bases clipped from V and 1 base from J, the junction kept 6 bases outside the gene matches. The CDR3 sequence is 14 residues long. Germline loops: CDR1 SNHLY, CDR2 FYNNEI. For the CDR3, the DNA is TGTGCCAGCAACCAGGGGGCAGGGTCCTACGAGCAGTACTTC. Its protein product is CASNQGAGSYEQYF.

This chain connects TRBV6-6 to TRBJ1-5; D remains ambiguous. Looked up from germline, CDR1 is MNHNY and CDR2 is SVGAGI (reference sequence). Trimming removed 6 bases at V and 6 bases at J, with 15 bases between. The CDR3 sequence is 14 residues long. Here the CDR3 reads CASSLNADIQPQHF. The CDR3 DNA reads TGTGCCAGCAGCCTCAACGCGGATATTCAGCCCCAGCATTTT.

This sequence joins TRBV11-3 and TRBJ2-2, with 7 bases matching TRBD2. V gave up 3 bases and J gave up 1 base; unmatched junction bases: 5. This CDR3 region has 16 residues. Germline V CDR1 and CDR2: SGHNT, YENEEA. DNA of the CDR3: TGTGCCAGCAGCTTTTCGGTAGCGGGGAACACCGGGGAGCTGTTTTTT. Its translation: CASSFSVAGNTGELFF.

The CDR3 protein is CASSLGGVNQPQHF. The DNA of the CDR3 is TGCGCCAGCAGCTTGGGAGGGGTCAATCAGCCCCAGCATTTT. This rearrangement joins TRBV5-1 to TRBJ1-5; tentative D call: TRBD1 (5 bases). Trimming stripped 0 bases from V and 3 bases from J, with 7 bases between. Germline CDR1 is SGHRS and CDR2 is YFSETQ. The CDR3 runs 14 residues.

This sequence joins TRBV29-1 and TRBJ2-7, with TRBD2 matching 11 bases. CDR3 length: 16 residues. J gave up 0 bases and V 7 bases, and 11 bases lay outside the gene matches. The V gene's germline CDR1 is SQVTM and CDR2 ANQGSEA. The CDR3 nucleotides read TGCAGCGCCGCTAGCGGGAGGACCTCCGGCTCCTACGAGCAGTACTTC. It is translated as CSAASGRTSGSYEQYF.

The chain employs TRBV7-3 and TRBJ1-1, with 9 bases that match TRBD1. The CDR3 covers 17 residues. V lost 5 bases to trimming and J lost 4 bases; unmatched junction nucleotides: 14. Germline V gives CDR1 SGHTA, CDR2 FQGTGA. CDR3 in amino acids: CASSPHRGRSSRTEAFF. The CDR3 nucleotides are TGTGCCAGCAGCCCTCACAGGGGGCGATCTAGTCGCACTGAAGCTTTCTTT.

This chain connects TRBV2 to TRBJ1-1; no reliable D call. The CDR3 totals 13 residues. V was shortened by 1 base and J by 2 bases, with 5 bases between the two germline ends. Germline CDR1 and CDR2: SNHLY and FYNNEI. Here the CDR3 DNA reads TGTGCCAGCAGTGAAGGGCGTAACACTGAAGCTTTCTTT. Protein sequence: CASSEGRNTEAFF.

V is TRBV2 and J is TRBJ2-2, with no clear D. V gave up 0 bases and J gave up 4 bases, with 6 bases separating them. In germline, CDR1 is SNHLY, CDR2 FYNNEI. This CDR3 region has 14 residues. The CDR3 DNA is TGTGCCAGCAGTGAAGCGCGAAGCACCGGGGAGCTGTTTTTT. Translation gives CASSEARSTGELFF.

V gene TRBV5-1 combines with J gene TRBJ2-1, with D tentatively TRBD1 (6 bases). From germline, CDR1 is SGHRS and CDR2 YFSETQ. V dropped 3 bases and J dropped 8 bases, with 12 bases sitting between them. The CDR3 contains 13 residues. The CDR3 loop reads CASSSGRGDEQFF. The CDR3 DNA reads as TGCGCCAGCAGCTCCGGCAGGGGCGATGAGCAGTTCTTC.

In its sample, this clone was seen once. This chain connects TRBV19 to TRBJ1-2; 9 bases fit TRBD1. With V trimmed by 0 bases and J by 7 bases, 3 bases remained unmatched. CDR1 and CDR2 (germline): LNHDA, SQIVND (reference sequence). This CDR3 is built from 14 residues. This chain's CDR3 is CASSIEADRGGYTF. The DNA for the CDR3 is TGTGCCAGTAGTATAGAGGCGGACAGGGGTGGCTACACCTTC.

The rearrangement links TRBV11-2 to TRBJ1-6; TRBD1 is a possible D gene (5 bases). This CDR3 region has 15 residues. Germline V CDR1 and CDR2: SGHAT, FQNNGV. Trimming took off 5 bases at V and 7 bases at J, with 15 bases between the two ends. The CDR3 coding sequence is TGTGCCAGCAGCCCGGGACGGAGTAACAATTCACCCCTCCACTTT. It specifies CASSPGRSNNSPLHF.

This CDR3 reads CASRDLAGSTDTQYF. In DNA form, the CDR3 reads TGCGCCAGCAGGGACCTAGCGGGGAGCACAGATACGCAGTATTTT. This chain joins TRBV5-1 and TRBJ2-3; TRBD2 agrees at 9 bases. V lost 5 bases and J lost 0; bases outside the gene matches: 4. CDR1 SGHRS and CDR2 YFSETQ come from the germline V gene. The CDR3 has 15 amino acids.

The chain recombines TRBV7-9 with TRBJ2-2; weak D call: TRBD1 (6 bases). V was pared by 3 bases and J by 3 bases, with 8 bases between. The CDR3 is 14 amino acids. Germline V lookup: CDR1 SEHNR, CDR2 FQNEAQ (reference sequence). CDR3 loop: CASSFRQDTGELFF. CDR3 sequence (DNA): TGTGCCAGCAGCTTTAGACAGGACACCGGGGAGCTGTTTTTT.

The genes are TRBV28 and TRBJ2-2; TRBD1 matches at 7 bases. The CDR3 length is 15 residues. J lost 5 bases, V lost 10 bases, and 13 bases had no gene match. Germline CDR1 MDHEN, CDR2 SYDVKM. The CDR3 DNA sequence: TGTGCCACCTCCCAAGGGGGCTCGGGGACCGGGGAGCTGTTTTTT. Amino acid sequence: CATSQGGSGTGELFF.

The chain couples TRBV6-5 to TRBJ1-1, with D unclear. Trimming shortened V by 2 bases and J by 6 bases, and 7 bases separated the two germline ends. The CDR3 loop spans 12 amino acids. The germline CDR1 and CDR2 sequences are MNHEY and SVGAGI. CDR3 in DNA: TGTGCCAGCAGTTACGCACAGTCTGAAGCTTTCTTT. It yields the protein CASSYAQSEAFF.

This clone was found once. The rearrangement joins TRBV19 to TRBJ2-5, with TRBD1 matching over 7 bases. V dropped 10 bases and J dropped 5; count of bases not matched to a gene: 19. The CDR3 loop spans 16 amino acids. The germline V gene encodes CDR1 LNHDA and CDR2 SQIVND (reference sequence). The CDR3 nucleotides are TGTGCCACCTCCGCCCCACGAACAGGGGCGATGGAGACCCAGTACTTC. Amino acids: CATSAPRTGAMETQYF.

This clone was detected only a few times. V gene TRBV29-1 combines with J gene TRBJ2-3, with TRBD2 matching over 12 bases. The CDR3 sequence is 14 residues long. Trimming took 8 bases from V and 5 from J; bases not matched to a gene: 8. From germline, CDR1 is SQVTM and CDR2 ANQGSEA. The CDR3 nucleotides read TGCAGCTCCCTGACTAGCGGGGGTGTAGATACGCAGTATTTT. Translating it yields CSSLTSGGVDTQYF.